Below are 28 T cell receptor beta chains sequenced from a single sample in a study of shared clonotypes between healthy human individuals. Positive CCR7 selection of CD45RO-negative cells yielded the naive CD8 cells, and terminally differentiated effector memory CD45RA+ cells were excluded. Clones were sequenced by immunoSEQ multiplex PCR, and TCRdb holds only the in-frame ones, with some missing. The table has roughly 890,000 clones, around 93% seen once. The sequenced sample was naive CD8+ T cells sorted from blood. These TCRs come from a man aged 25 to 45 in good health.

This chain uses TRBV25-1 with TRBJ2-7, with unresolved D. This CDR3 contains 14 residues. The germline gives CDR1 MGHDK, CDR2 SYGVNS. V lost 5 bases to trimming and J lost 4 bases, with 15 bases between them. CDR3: CASSRTRGVYEQYF. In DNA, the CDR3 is TGTGCCAGCAGTCGAACTCGAGGCGTGTACGAGCAGTACTTC.

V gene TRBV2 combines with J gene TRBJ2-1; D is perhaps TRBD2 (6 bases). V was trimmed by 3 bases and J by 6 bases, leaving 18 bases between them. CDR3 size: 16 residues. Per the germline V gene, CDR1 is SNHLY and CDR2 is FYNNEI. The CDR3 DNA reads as TGTGCCAGCAGTGATAGAGTGGCTAGCGCAATCAATGAGCAGTTCTTC. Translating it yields CASSDRVASAINEQFF.

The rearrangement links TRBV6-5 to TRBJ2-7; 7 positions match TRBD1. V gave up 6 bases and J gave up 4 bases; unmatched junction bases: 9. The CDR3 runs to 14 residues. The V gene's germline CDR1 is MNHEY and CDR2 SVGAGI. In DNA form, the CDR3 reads TGTGCCAGCAGCCCGACAGGGTACGATTACGAGCAGTACTTC. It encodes CASSPTGYDYEQYF.

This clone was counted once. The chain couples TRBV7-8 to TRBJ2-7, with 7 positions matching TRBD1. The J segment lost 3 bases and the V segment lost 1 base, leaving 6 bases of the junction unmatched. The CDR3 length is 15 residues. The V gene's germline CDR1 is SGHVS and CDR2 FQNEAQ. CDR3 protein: CASSLEHRGDYEQYF. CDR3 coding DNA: TGTGCCAGCAGCTTAGAACACAGGGGAGACTACGAGCAGTACTTC. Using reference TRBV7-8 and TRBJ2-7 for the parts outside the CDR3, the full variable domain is GAGVSQSPRYKVAKRGQDVALRCDPISGHVSLFWYQQALGQGPEFLTYFQNEAQLDKSGLPSDRFFAERPEGSVSTLKIQRTQQEDSAVYLCASSLEHRGDYEQYFGPGTRLTVT.

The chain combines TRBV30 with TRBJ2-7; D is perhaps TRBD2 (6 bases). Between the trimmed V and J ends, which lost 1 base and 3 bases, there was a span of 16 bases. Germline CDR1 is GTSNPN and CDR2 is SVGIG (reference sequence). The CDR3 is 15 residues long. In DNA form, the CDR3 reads TGTGCCTGGAGTGGACTAGAGCGGAGCCTCTACGAGCAGTACTTC. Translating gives CAWSGLERSLYEQYF. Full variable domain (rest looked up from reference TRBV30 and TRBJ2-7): SQTIHQWPATLVQPVGSPLSLECTVEGTSNPNLYWYRQAAGRGLQLLFYSVGIGQISSEVPQNLSASRPQDRQFILSSKKLLLSDSGFYLCAWSGLERSLYEQYFGPGTRLTVT.

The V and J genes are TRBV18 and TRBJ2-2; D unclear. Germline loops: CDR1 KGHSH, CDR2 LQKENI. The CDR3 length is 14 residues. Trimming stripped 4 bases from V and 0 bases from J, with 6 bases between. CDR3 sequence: CASSLTPNTGELFF. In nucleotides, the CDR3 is TGTGCCAGCTCACTGACACCGAACACCGGGGAGCTGTTTTTT.

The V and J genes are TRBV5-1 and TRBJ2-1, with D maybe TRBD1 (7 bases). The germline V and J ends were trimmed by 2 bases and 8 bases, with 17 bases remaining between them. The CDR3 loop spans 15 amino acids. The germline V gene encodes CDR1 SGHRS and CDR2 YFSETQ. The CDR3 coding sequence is TGCGCCAGCAGCTTATCAGGGGGAGGAAGCGATGAGCAGTTCTTC. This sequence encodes CASSLSGGGSDEQFF.

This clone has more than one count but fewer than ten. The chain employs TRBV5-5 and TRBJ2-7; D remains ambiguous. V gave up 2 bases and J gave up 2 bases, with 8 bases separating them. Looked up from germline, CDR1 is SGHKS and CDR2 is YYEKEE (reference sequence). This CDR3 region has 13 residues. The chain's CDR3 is CASSFAAAYEQYF. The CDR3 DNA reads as TGTGCCAGCAGCTTCGCCGCGGCCTACGAGCAGTACTTC.

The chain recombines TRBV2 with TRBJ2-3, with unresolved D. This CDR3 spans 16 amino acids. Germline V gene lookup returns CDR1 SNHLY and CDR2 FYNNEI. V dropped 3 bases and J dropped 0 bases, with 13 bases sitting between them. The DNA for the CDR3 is TGTGCCAGCAGTGAGAGCAGGCTTATCAGCACAGATACGCAGTATTTT. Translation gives CASSESRLISTDTQYF.

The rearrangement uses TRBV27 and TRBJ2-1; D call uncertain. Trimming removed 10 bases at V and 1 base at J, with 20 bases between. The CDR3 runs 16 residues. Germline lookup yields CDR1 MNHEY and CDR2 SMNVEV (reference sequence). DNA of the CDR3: TGTGCCACTTCCCAAAACCTTCTACTATCCTACAATGAGCAGTTCTTC. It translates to CATSQNLLLSYNEQFF.

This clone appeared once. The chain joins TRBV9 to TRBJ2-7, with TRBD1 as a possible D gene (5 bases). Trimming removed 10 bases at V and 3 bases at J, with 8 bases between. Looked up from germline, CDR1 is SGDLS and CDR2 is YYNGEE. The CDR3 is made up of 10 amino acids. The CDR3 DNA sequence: TGTGCCGAAGGGGTCTACGAGCAGTACTTC. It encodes CAEGVYEQYF.

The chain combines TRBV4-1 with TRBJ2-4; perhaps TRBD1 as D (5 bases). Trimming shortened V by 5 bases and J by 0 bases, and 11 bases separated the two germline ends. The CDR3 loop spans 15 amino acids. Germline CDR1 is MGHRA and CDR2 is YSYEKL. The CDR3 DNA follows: TGCGCCAGCAGCGGAGCACAGGCAGCCAAAAACATTCAGTACTTC. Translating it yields CASSGAQAAKNIQYF.

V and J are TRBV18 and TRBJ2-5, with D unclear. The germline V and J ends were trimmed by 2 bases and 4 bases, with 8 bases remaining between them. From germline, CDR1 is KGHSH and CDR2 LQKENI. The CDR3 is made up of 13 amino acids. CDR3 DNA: TGTGCCAGCTCACCAATTTTAGGAGAGACCCAGTACTTC. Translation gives CASSPILGETQYF.

CDR3 in amino acids: CASSPSPTGTRYNEQFF. DNA for the CDR3: TGTGCCAGCAGCCCCAGCCCGACCGGGACTCGGTACAATGAGCAGTTCTTC. This chain connects TRBV4-2 to TRBJ2-1, with a weak D call TRBD2 (6 bases). The V gene lost 4 bases and the J gene lost 4 bases, with 20 bases spanning the gap. CDR1 is LGHNA and CDR2 is YNFKEQ in the germline V gene. CDR3 size: 17 residues.

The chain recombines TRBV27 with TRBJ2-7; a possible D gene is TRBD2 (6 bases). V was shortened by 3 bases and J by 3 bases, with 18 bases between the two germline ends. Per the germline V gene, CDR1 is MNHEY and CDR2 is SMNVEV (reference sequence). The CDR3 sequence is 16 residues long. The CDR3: CASSFTHREIYYEQYF. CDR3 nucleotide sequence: TGTGCCAGCAGTTTCACGCACCGGGAGATTTACTACGAGCAGTACTTC.

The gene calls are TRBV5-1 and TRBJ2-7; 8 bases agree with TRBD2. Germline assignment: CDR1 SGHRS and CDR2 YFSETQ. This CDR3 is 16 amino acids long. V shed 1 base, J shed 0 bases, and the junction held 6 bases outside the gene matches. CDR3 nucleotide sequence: TGCGCCAGCAGCTTGTCTTTAGCGGGACTCTCCTACGAGCAGTACTTC. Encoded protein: CASSLSLAGLSYEQYF. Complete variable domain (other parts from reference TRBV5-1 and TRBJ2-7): KAGVTQTPRYLIKTRGQQVTLSCSPISGHRSVSWYQQTPGQGLQFLFEYFSETQRNKGNFPGRFSGRQFSNSRSEMNVSTLELGDSALYLCASSLSLAGLSYEQYFGPGTRLTVT.

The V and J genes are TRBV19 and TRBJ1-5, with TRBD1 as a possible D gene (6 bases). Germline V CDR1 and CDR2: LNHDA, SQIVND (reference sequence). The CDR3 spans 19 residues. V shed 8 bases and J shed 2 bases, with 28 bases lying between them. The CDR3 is CASVSPDSNPTQGNQPQHF. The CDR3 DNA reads TGTGCCAGTGTCTCCCCGGACAGTAACCCAACGCAGGGCAATCAGCCCCAGCATTTT.

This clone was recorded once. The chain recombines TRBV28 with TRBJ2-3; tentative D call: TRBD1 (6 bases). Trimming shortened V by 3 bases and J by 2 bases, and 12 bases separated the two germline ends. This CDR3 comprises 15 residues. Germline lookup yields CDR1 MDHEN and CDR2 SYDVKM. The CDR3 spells CASSLEDSDTDTQYF. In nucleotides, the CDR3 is TGTGCCAGCAGTTTGGAGGACAGCGACACAGATACGCAGTATTTT.

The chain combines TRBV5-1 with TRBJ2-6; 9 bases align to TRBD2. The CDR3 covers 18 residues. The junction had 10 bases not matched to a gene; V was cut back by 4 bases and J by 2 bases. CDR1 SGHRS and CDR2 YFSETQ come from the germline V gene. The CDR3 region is CASSLDVAGGPGANVLTF. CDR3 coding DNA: TGCGCCAGCAGCCTTGACGTTGCGGGAGGGCCTGGGGCCAACGTCCTGACTTTC.

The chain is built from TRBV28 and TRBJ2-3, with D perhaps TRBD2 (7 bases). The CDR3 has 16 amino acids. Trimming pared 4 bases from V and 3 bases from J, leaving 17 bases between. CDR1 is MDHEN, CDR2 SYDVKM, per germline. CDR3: CASSSGDRTRTDTQYF. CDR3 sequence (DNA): TGTGCCAGCAGTTCTGGCGACAGGACTAGAACAGATACGCAGTATTTT.

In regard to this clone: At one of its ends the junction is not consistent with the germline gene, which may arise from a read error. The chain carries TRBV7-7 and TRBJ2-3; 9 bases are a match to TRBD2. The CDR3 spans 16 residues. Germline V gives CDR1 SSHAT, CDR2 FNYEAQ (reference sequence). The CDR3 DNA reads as TGTGCTAGCAGCTTAGCGTCGGCGGGAGGGCCGGATACGCAGTATTTT. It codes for CASSLASAGGPDTQYF.

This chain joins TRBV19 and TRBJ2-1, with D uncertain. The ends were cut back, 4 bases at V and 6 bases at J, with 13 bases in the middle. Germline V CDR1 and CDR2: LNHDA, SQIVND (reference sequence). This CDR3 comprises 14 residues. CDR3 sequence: CASSRAERRNEQFF. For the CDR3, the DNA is TGTGCCAGTAGTAGGGCTGAACGGCGCAATGAGCAGTTCTTC.

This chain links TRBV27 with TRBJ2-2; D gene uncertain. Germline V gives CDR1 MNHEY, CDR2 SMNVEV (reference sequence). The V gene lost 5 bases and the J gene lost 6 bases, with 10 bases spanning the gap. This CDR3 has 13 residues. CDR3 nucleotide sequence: TGTGCCAGCAGTCCCGTATTCCCCGGGGAGCTGTTTTTT. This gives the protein CASSPVFPGELFF.

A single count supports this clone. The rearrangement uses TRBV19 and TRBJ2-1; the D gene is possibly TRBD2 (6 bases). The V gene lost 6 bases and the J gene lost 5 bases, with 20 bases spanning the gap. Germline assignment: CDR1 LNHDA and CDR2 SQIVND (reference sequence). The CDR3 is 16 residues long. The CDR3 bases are TGTGCCAGTAGGGGGACTCCGGGTCGTAACAACAATGAGCAGTTCTTC. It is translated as CASRGTPGRNNNEQFF.

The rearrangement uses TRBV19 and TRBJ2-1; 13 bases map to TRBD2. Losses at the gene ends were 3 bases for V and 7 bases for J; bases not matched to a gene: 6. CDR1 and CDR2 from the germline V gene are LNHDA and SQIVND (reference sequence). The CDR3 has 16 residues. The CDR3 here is CASSIPTSGRANEQFF. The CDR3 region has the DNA TGTGCCAGTAGTATCCCAACTAGCGGGAGGGCAAATGAGCAGTTCTTC.

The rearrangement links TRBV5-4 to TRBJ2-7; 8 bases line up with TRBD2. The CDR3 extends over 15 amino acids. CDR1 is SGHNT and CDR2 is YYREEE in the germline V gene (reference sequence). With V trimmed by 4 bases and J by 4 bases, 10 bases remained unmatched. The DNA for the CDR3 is TGTGCCAGCAGCCCGTTAGCGGGACCTCCTTACGAGCAGTACTTC. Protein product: CASSPLAGPPYEQYF.

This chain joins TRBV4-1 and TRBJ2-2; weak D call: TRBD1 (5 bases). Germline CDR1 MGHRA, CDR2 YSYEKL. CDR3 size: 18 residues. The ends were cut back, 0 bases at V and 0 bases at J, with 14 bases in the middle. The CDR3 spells CASSQEGDSVSNTGELFF. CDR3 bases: TGCGCCAGCAGCCAAGAAGGTGACAGCGTCTCGAACACCGGGGAGCTGTTTTTT.

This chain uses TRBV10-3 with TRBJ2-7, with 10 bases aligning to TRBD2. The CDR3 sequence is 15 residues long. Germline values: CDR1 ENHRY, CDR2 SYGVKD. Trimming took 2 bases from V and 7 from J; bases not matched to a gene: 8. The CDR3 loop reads CAISERPSGSREQYF. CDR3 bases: TGTGCCATCAGTGAGAGGCCTAGCGGGAGTAGGGAGCAGTACTTC.